This TCR beta chain comes out of a study of blood T cells in healthy people across ages. The use of a sample-barcoded 5' primer and a J-beta primer mix characterized a second PCR of 7 to 11 cycles. Through a template-switch adaptor with 12 random nucleotides, each cDNA molecule received a tag. A single record per CDR3 protein comes from TCRdb applying MiXCR to the 5' RACE reads. The table shows 1 million or so distinct CDR3 sequences, with almost 25% occurring only once. The CDR3 covers 15 residues. V was clipped by 7 bases and J by 6 bases, with 18 bases between them. Germline lookup yields CDR1 PRHDT and CDR2 FYEKMQ (reference sequence). This sample also appeared in a second study, on T cells of mothers and their children.

The chain employs TRBV13 and TRBJ2-2; D perhaps matches TRBD2 (6 bases). The receptor comes from a girl aged 2 to 9 in good health. Sample: blood. DNA for the CDR3: TGTGCCAGCACCCGGGAGACAAGCAACCCCGGGGAGCTGTTTTTT. It specifies CASTRETSNPGELFF. The variable domain in full, with the rest retrieved from reference TRBV13 and TRBJ2-2, is AAGVIQSPRHLIKEKRETATLKCYPIPRHDTVYWYQQGPGQDPQFLISFYEKMQSDKGSIPDRFSAQQFSDYHSELNMSSLELGDSALYFCASTRETSNPGELFFGEGSRLTVL.